The present T cell receptor (beta chain) was sequenced within a study of blood T cell repertoires in COVID-19. Study overall: Italy, Spain and the United States were the sources of the convalescent and acute COVID-19 samples. In each case, the material was cDNA or gDNA derived from T cells, B-cell-depleted T cells, or PBMCs.

Germline-derived CDR1 and CDR2 are MNHEY and SVGEGT. The junction had 17 bases not matched to a gene; V was cut back by 3 bases and J by 0 bases. CDR3 length: 20 residues. In the source study's methods: Researchers report that nucleated cell counts were estimated from reference gene primer amplification. Only in-frame clones appear in the TCRdb table, and some are missing; sequencing was by immunoSEQ multiplex PCR. V, J and clone size derive from that table, while D and trimming were established from the DNA sequence. There are about 120,000 clones in the sample; less than 85% occur only once, and about 2.2% lies in the top ten.

J is TRBJ1-3 and V is TRBV6-2 or TRBV6-3, with TRBD1 identical over 7 bases. The receptor was isolated from a young man with acute or convalescent COVID-19. The sequenced material came from peripheral blood. The CDR3 protein is CASSYIRPGQNSNSGNTIYF. CDR3 DNA sequence: TGTGCCAGCAGTTATATCCGTCCGGGACAGAACTCTAACTCTGGAAACACCATATATTTT.